These 29 T cell receptor beta chains were all obtained from the same sample, sequenced in a study of beta chain features in type 1 diabetes. cDNA synthesis used the whole RNA isolate, giving expressed TCRB sequences. Measured with immunoSEQ multiplex PCR; TCRdb has only the in-frame clones, and not every one. The table lists about 450,000 clones, approximately 10% of them singletons, with less than 0.06% in the top ten. Sequenced: naive CD4+ T cells from blood. The receptors shown here come from a woman between 18 and 30 years old in good health.

The V and J genes are TRBV20-1 and TRBJ1-1; perhaps TRBD1 as D (5 bases). The CDR3 extends over 11 amino acids. Germline CDR1 and CDR2: DFQATT and SNEGSKA (reference sequence). In DNA form, the CDR3 reads TGCATGAGGGGACTGAACACTGAAGCTTTCTTT. Amino acids: CMRGLNTEAFF.

This sequence joins TRBV29-1 and TRBJ1-2, with D perhaps TRBD1 (5 bases). CDR1 and CDR2 from the germline V gene are SQVTM and ANQGSEA. V dropped 0 bases and J dropped 12 bases, with 11 bases sitting between them. This CDR3 spans 11 amino acids. The CDR3: CSVEDLGQDTF. CDR3 DNA: TGCAGCGTTGAAGATCTGGGGCAAGACACCTTC.

Only a few counts were recorded for this clone. The chain recombines TRBV9 with TRBJ2-3; D is undetermined. The V gene lost 4 bases and the J gene lost 4 bases, with 16 bases spanning the gap. CDR3 length: 15 amino acids. CDR1 is SGDLS, CDR2 YYNGEE, per germline. The CDR3: CASSTYGVRSDTQYF. The CDR3 DNA reads TGTGCCAGCAGCACGTATGGGGTTCGCTCAGATACGCAGTATTTT.

In its sample, this clone was seen a few times. The rearrangement uses TRBV29-1 and TRBJ1-2; TRBD1 matches at 7 bases. The CDR3 sequence is 13 residues long. The germline gives CDR1 SQVTM, CDR2 ANQGSEA. Unmatched junction bases numbered 10, after V lost 6 bases and J lost 6 bases. The CDR3 here is CSVGTADGHGYTF. CDR3 in DNA: TGCAGCGTCGGGACAGCCGATGGGCATGGCTACACCTTC. Looking up the rest from reference TRBV29-1 and TRBJ1-2 gives the full variable domain: SAVISQKPSRDICQRGTSLTIQCQVDSQVTMMFWYRQQPGQSLTLIATANQGSEATYESGFVIDKFPISRPNLTFSTLTVSNMSPEDSSIYLCSVGTADGHGYTFGSGTRLTVV.

Details on this clone: The junction does not match germline at one end; this may be a read error. The chain carries TRBV7-7 and TRBJ2-3; 8 nucleotides match TRBD2. The CDR3 spans 15 residues. Germline V gene sequence: CDR1 SSHAT, CDR2 FNYEAQ (reference sequence). The CDR3 bases are TGTGCTAGCAGCCCCCCGGGGGGGAGCACAGATACGCAGTATTTT. This codes for CASSPPGGSTDTQYF.

This clone came up a few times. This chain uses TRBV7-9 with TRBJ2-3, with 9 bases matching TRBD2. Germline V lookup: CDR1 SEHNR, CDR2 FQNEAQ (reference sequence). Germline trimming cut 5 bases from V and 0 bases from J; bases unmatched to any gene: 9. CDR3 size: 17 residues. The CDR3 DNA reads as TGTGCCAGCAGCCAATTGACTAGCGGACCTAGCACAGATACGCAGTATTTT. Protein: CASSQLTSGPSTDTQYF.

This clone was detected a few times. This chain connects TRBV5-1 to TRBJ1-4; D is undetermined. CDR1 is SGHRS, CDR2 YFSETQ, per germline. V shed 7 bases and J shed 6 bases, with 13 bases lying between them. The CDR3 length is 13 residues. In nucleotides, the CDR3 is TGCGCCAGCGGAATTAGTCCGGATGAAAAACTGTTTTTT. Translating it yields CASGISPDEKLFF. The full variable domain, its missing parts supplied by reference TRBV5-1 and TRBJ1-4, is KAGVTQTPRYLIKTRGQQVTLSCSPISGHRSVSWYQQTPGQGLQFLFEYFSETQRNKGNFPGRFSGRQFSNSRSEMNVSTLELGDSALYLCASGISPDEKLFFGSGTQLSVL.

There are a few counts of this clone. A read error may account for a junction end that differs from germline. The same CDR3 can be traced to other DNA sequences in this sample. The V call is TRBV30, the J call TRBJ1-3; D unclear. The CDR3 sequence is 11 residues long. The germline gives CDR1 GTSNPN, CDR2 SVGIG (reference sequence). CDR3 region: CAGSPGNTIYF. The CDR3 region has the DNA TGTGCCGGGAGTCCCGGAAACACCATATATTTT.

The chain links TRBV7-2 to TRBJ2-3; D might be TRBD1 (5 bases). The CDR3 is made up of 14 amino acids. The germline V gene encodes CDR1 SGHTA and CDR2 FQGNSA. With 5 bases removed from V and 1 base from J, the gap between germline ends came to 10 bases. In DNA, the CDR3 is TGTGCCAGCAGCCCAGACAGACGCACAGATACGCAGTATTTT. Translation: CASSPDRRTDTQYF.

The chain employs TRBV4-1 and TRBJ2-1, with D possibly matching TRBD2 (6 bases). The germline CDR1 and CDR2 sequences are MGHRA and YSYEKL. This CDR3 is built from 14 residues. V lost 3 bases and J 6 bases, leaving 12 bases between the germline ends. As DNA, the CDR3 is TGCGCCAGCAGCCACCCGACTAGATCCAATGAGCAGTTCTTC. Amino acids: CASSHPTRSNEQFF.

This clone was counted only a few times. CDR3 loop: CASSGGLARETQYF. The CDR3 nucleotides are TGTGCCAGCAGCGGGGGACTAGCGCGGGAGACCCAGTACTTC. The chain joins TRBV9 to TRBJ2-5, with 10 bases that match TRBD2. The length of the CDR3 is 14 residues. Trimming at V came to 3 bases and at J to 5 bases, leaving 4 bases not matched to a gene. Germline lookup yields CDR1 SGDLS and CDR2 YYNGEE. Supplemented by reference TRBV9 and TRBJ2-5, the full variable domain reads DSGVTQTPKHLITATGQRVTLRCSPRSGDLSVYWYQQSLDQGLQFLIQYYNGEERAKGNILERFSAQQFPDLHSELNLSSLELGDSALYFCASSGGLARETQYFGPGTRLLVL.

V and J are TRBV14 and TRBJ1-2; D is unresolved. This CDR3 has 14 residues. Trimming pared 3 bases from V and 3 bases from J, leaving 11 bases between. CDR1 is SGHDN and CDR2 is FVKESK in the germline V gene. The CDR3 coding sequence is TGTGCCAGCAGCCACCGGACCTGGTACTATGGCTACACCTTC. The encoded protein is CASSHRTWYYGYTF.

This clone showed up just a few times. The J gene is TRBJ1-1, the V gene TRBV11-3; D remains unclear. The CDR3 sequence is 12 residues long. V was pared by 5 bases and J by 7 bases, with 11 bases between. Germline CDR1 is SGHNT and CDR2 is YENEEA. The CDR3 region is CASSRVNGEAFF. Written as DNA, the CDR3 is TGTGCCAGCAGCCGGGTCAACGGTGAAGCTTTCTTT.

A few counts support this clone. The chain couples TRBV15 to TRBJ1-3; no definite D call. This CDR3 spans 14 amino acids. Germline V lookup: CDR1 LNHNV, CDR2 YYDKDF (reference sequence). Trimming took 0 bases from V and 0 from J, leaving 3 bases between them. CDR3 coding DNA: TGTGCCACCAGCAGAGATGCCTCTGGAAACACCATATATTTT. This codes for CATSRDASGNTIYF.

The V call is TRBV5-4, the J call TRBJ2-7; 7 bases map to TRBD1. The germline gives CDR1 SGHNT, CDR2 YYREEE (reference sequence). Trimming removed 4 bases from V and 2 bases from J; junction bases left unmatched: 6. CDR3 length: 14 residues. CDR3 region: CASSTSGQTYEQYF. As DNA, the CDR3 is TGTGCCAGCAGCACATCGGGACAGACCTACGAGCAGTACTTC.

CDR3 protein: CASSLPAWLTEAFF. CDR3 in DNA: TGTGCCAGCAGCTTACCCGCTTGGCTCACTGAAGCTTTCTTT. The V gene is TRBV7-9, the J gene TRBJ1-1, with D unresolved. Germline-derived CDR1 and CDR2 are SEHNR and FQNEAQ (reference sequence). The CDR3 extends over 14 amino acids. V was shortened by 2 bases and J by 4 bases, with 11 bases between the two germline ends.

This rearrangement joins TRBV9 to TRBJ1-5, with unresolved D. The germline V gene encodes CDR1 SGDLS and CDR2 YYNGEE. The CDR3 is 13 amino acids. V lost 2 bases and J 5 bases, leaving 8 bases between the germline ends. CDR3 DNA sequence: TGTGCCAGCAGCGTGGACGGAGATCAGCCCCAGCATTTT. This translates into CASSVDGDQPQHF.

Here the CDR3 DNA reads TGTGCCAGCAGCTTAAGCTCGGACAGCCTGGGCAATCAGCCCCAGCATTTT. This codes for CASSLSSDSLGNQPQHF. The rearrangement links TRBV7-9 to TRBJ1-5; TRBD1 is a possible D gene (6 bases). Trimming pared 2 bases from V and 2 bases from J, leaving 16 bases between. The CDR3 has 17 residues. Germline lookup yields CDR1 SEHNR and CDR2 FQNEAQ (reference sequence). Looking up the rest from reference TRBV7-9 and TRBJ1-5 gives the full variable domain: DTGVSQNPRHKITKRGQNVTFRCDPISEHNRLYWYRQTLGQGPEFLTYFQNEAQLEKSRLLSDRFSAERPKGSFSTLEIQRTEQGDSAMYLCASSLSSDSLGNQPQHFGDGTRLSIL.

The chain links TRBV29-1 to TRBJ1-5; no firm D call. CDR1 and CDR2 (germline): SQVTM, ANQGSEA. Deletions cut 7 bases from V and 2 bases from J, with 15 bases between. The CDR3 contains 14 residues. The CDR3 reads CSEKLKEGNQPQHF. CDR3 nucleotide sequence: TGCAGCGAAAAACTAAAGGAGGGCAATCAGCCCCAGCATTTT.

This clone showed up just a few times. This chain uses TRBV18 with TRBJ1-5; D unclear. V dropped 5 bases and J dropped 9 bases, with 14 bases sitting between them. The length of the CDR3 is 13 residues. Germline CDR1 reads KGHSH; CDR2 reads LQKENI. The CDR3 sequence: CASSASGGLPQHF. The CDR3 DNA follows: TGTGCCAGCTCAGCATCGGGCGGTTTGCCCCAGCATTTT.

The gene calls are TRBV7-2 and TRBJ2-5; no reliable D call. The CDR3 has 12 amino acids. V dropped 1 base and J dropped 4 bases, with 4 bases sitting between them. Germline V gives CDR1 SGHTA, CDR2 FQGNSA. The CDR3 coding sequence is TGTGCCAGCAGCTTAGAGTCAGAGACCCAGTACTTC. It encodes CASSLESETQYF.

The CDR3 sequence: CASSSPGSGDIQYF. CDR3 coding DNA: TGTGCCAGCAGCTCACCGGGAAGTGGGGACATTCAGTACTTC. The chain links TRBV7-9 to TRBJ2-4, with D possibly being TRBD2 (5 bases). The germline CDR1 and CDR2 sequences are SEHNR and FQNEAQ (reference sequence). There are 14 residues in the CDR3. Trimming took off 4 bases at V and 8 bases at J, with 15 bases between the two ends.

This clone was counted between two and nine times. The V gene is TRBV7-2, the J gene TRBJ2-5; D perhaps matches TRBD1 (6 bases). CDR3 length equals 15 residues. Germline loops: CDR1 SGHTA, CDR2 FQGNSA. V lost 5 bases and J lost 4, with 17 bases in between. This chain's CDR3 is CASSLSWGRSETQYF. CDR3 sequence (DNA): TGTGCCAGCAGCCTAAGTTGGGGGCGGTCAGAGACCCAGTACTTC.

Ten or more counts support this clone. The V gene is TRBV5-1, the J gene TRBJ2-1; tentative D call: TRBD1 (5 bases). CDR3 length: 14 residues. Per the germline V gene, CDR1 is SGHRS and CDR2 is YFSETQ. V lost 1 base and J 8 bases, leaving 13 bases between the germline ends. CDR3 coding DNA: TGCGCCAGCAGCTTGCTGGGCAGGGCGGATGAGCAGTTCTTC. This codes for CASSLLGRADEQFF.

The chain recombines TRBV7-2 with TRBJ1-5; D ambiguous. The CDR3 runs to 16 residues. The germline CDR1 and CDR2 sequences are SGHTA and FQGNSA. V lost 1 base and J lost 2, with 12 bases in between. As DNA, the CDR3 is TGTGCCAGCAGCTTAGTCAGAGGTGGAGGCAATCAGCCCCAGCATTTT. Translation: CASSLVRGGGNQPQHF.

This clone appeared a few times. The chain employs TRBV18 and TRBJ2-1; TRBD2 matches at 10 bases. Unmatched junction bases numbered 11, after V lost 6 bases and J lost 6 bases. CDR3 size: 16 residues. Germline CDR1 and CDR2: KGHSH and LQKENI. CDR3 coding DNA: TGTGCCAGCTCCCGATCTTCAGCGGGGGGGCCCAATGAGCAGTTCTTC. This encodes CASSRSSAGGPNEQFF. Filled out from reference TRBV18 and TRBJ2-1, the complete variable domain reads NAGVMQNPRHLVRRRGQEARLRCSPMKGHSHVYWYRQLPEEGLKFMVYLQKENIIDESGMPKERFSAEFPKEGPSILRIQQVVRGDSAAYFCASSRSSAGGPNEQFFGPGTRLTVL.

The chain has TRBV18 and TRBJ1-2; D is unresolved. With 1 base removed from V and 10 bases from J, the gap between germline ends came to 10 bases. The CDR3 runs to 12 residues. Germline V gene data show CDR1 as KGHSH and CDR2 as LQKENI. The CDR3 nucleotides are TGTGCCAGCTCACCACAGGGTCTAGACTACACCTTC. This sequence encodes CASSPQGLDYTF.

This clone has more than one count but fewer than ten. This chain joins TRBV4-1 and TRBJ2-3, with TRBD1 matching 8 bases. The CDR3 has 14 amino acids. Germline lookup yields CDR1 MGHRA and CDR2 YSYEKL. V lost 5 bases, J lost 7 bases, and 8 bases stayed unmatched. The CDR3 DNA reads as TGCGCCAGCAGCATCGGACAGGGTCCGAATACGCAGTATTTT. Amino acid sequence: CASSIGQGPNTQYF.

This chain connects TRBV29-1 to TRBJ1-1; 7 bases line up with TRBD1. The V segment lost 6 bases and the J segment 5 bases; nucleotides outside the gene matches: 15. This CDR3 region has 15 residues. CDR1 and CDR2 from the germline V gene are SQVTM and ANQGSEA. The CDR3 bases are TGCAGCGTCCATACTAGACAGGGTGGTCGTACTGAAGCTTTCTTT. As protein: CSVHTRQGGRTEAFF.